This T cell receptor beta chain was found in a study of OX40 agonist ivuxolimab in advanced cancers. Overall study results and limits: Expanded peripheral T-cell antigen specificity went undetermined.

The protocol was immunoSEQ multiplex PCR, while the TCRdb copy is restricted to in-frame clones and leaves out a portion. In the table there are roughly 53,000 clones, around 80% of which are singletons. As for this clone: Its antigen is unknown.

The TCR was taken from an adult with an advanced solid tumor such as melanoma, head and neck, liver or kidney cancer. The specimen was CD4+ or CD8+ T cells sorted from blood, collected in a trial of the OX40 agonist ivuxolimab.

CDR3 sequence: CASSRGVDNSPLHF. As DNA, the CDR3 is TGTGCCAGCAGTCGGGGGGTCGATAATTCACCCCTCCACTTT. The V call is TRBV28, the J call TRBJ1-6; D might be TRBD1 (5 bases). Germline lookup yields CDR1 MDHEN and CDR2 SYDVKM. CDR3 length: 14 amino acids. The ends were cut back, 5 bases at V and 5 bases at J, with 10 bases in the middle.